Reported below is one T cell receptor (beta chain). The target antigen is unknown. The sample belongs to a study of persistence of HIV-infected CD4 T cells. Cells were stimulated nonspecifically with anti-CD3/anti-CD28 magnetic beads. Sorting of responding CD4+ T cells relied on upregulated CD40 ligand together with CD69. For at least 4 years, plasma HIV-1 RNA was undetectable (<50 copies/mL). The immunoSEQ assay was version 4, run in survey mode. The data were produced by immunoSEQ multiplex PCR, yet TCRdb's version contains in-frame clones alone and is incomplete. The sample yields 44,000 or so clones, roughly nine tenths seen once. Germline V CDR1 and CDR2: SGHNT, YENEEA. Germline trimming cut 4 bases from V and 8 bases from J; bases unmatched to any gene: 7. CDR3 size: 13 residues.

The chain is built from TRBV11-3 and TRBJ1-1, with TRBD1 identical over 7 bases. Material: CD4+ T cells sorted from PBMCs after approximately 20-hour stimulation, obtained from a patient who received antiretroviral therapy. The TCR sequence derives from an adult man with HIV who was CMV-seropositive. CDR3 DNA sequence: TGTGCCAGCAGCTCTCTAGGGGGCTCAGAAGCTTTCTTT. Amino acid sequence: CASSSLGGSEAFF.